This T cell receptor beta chain was sequenced in a study of T cells in lung cancer brain metastases. Looking at the study overall: Median interval between primary and brain metastasis samples was roughly 300 days.

Profiled with immunoSEQ multiplex PCR; TCRdb holds only in-frame clones, not every one. The sample yields thousands of clones, approximately 90% seen once. A single count supports this clone. CDR3 length: 15 amino acids. V was pared by 9 bases and J by 4 bases, with 19 bases between. The germline V gene encodes CDR1 LNHDA and CDR2 SQIVND (reference sequence). Material for sequencing was tumor tissue from the primary lung tumor. This receptor was obtained from a woman in her forties or fifties with non-small cell lung cancer. V gene TRBV19 combines with J gene TRBJ1-5; no clear D gene. CDR3 sequence: CASSSGRIANQPQHF. CDR3 nucleotide sequence: TGTGCCAGCTCCAGCGGGCGGATAGCGAATCAGCCCCAGCATTTT.